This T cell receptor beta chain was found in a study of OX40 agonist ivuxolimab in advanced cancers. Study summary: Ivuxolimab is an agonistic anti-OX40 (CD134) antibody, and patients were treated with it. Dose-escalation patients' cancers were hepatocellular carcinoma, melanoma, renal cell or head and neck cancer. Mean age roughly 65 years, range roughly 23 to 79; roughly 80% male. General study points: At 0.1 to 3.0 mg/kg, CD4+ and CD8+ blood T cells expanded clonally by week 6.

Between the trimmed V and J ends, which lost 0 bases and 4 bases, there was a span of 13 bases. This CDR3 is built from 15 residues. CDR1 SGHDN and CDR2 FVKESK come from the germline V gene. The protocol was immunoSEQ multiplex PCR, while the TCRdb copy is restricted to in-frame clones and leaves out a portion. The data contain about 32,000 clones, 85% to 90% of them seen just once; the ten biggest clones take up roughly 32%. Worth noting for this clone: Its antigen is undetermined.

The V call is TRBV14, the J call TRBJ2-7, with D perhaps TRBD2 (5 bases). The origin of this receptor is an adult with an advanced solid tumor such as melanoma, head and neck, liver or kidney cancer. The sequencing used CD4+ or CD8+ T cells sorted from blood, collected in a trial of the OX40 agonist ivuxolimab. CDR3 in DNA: TGTGCCAGCAGCCAAGAGTGGTCTTTAGCGTACGAGCAGTACTTC. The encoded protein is CASSQEWSLAYEQYF.